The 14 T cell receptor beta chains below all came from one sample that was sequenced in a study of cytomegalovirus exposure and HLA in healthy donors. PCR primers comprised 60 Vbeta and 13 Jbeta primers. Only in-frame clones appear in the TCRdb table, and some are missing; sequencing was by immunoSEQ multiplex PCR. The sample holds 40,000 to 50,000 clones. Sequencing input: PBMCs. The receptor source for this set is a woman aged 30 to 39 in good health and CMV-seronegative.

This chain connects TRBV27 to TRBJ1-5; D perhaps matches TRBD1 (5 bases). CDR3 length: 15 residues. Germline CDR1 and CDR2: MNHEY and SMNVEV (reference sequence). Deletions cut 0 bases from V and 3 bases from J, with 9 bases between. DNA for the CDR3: TGTGCCAGCAGTTTATCTCCAGGGTCCAATCAGCCCCAGCATTTT. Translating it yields CASSLSPGSNQPQHF.

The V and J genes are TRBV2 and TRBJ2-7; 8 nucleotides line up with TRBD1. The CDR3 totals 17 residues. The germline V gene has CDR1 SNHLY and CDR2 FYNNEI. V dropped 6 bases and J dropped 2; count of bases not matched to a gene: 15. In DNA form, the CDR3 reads TGTGCCAGCAGCGGTAATGCGGCTCGGGACAGGCCCTACGAGCAGTACTTC. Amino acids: CASSGNAARDRPYEQYF.

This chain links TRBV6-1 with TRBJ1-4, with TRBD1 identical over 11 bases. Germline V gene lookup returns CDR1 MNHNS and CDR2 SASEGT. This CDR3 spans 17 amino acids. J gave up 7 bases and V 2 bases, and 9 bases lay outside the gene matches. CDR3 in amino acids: CASSERDRGGFGEKLFF. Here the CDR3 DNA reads TGTGCCAGCAGTGAACGGGACAGGGGGGGATTTGGTGAAAAACTGTTTTTT.

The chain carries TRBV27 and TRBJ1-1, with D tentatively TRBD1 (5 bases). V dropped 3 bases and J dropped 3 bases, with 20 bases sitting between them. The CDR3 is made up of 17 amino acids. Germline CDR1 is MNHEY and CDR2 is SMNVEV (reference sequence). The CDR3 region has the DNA TGTGCCAGCAGTTTGACCTCAAAGGGGAGGCGGGACACTGAAGCTTTCTTT. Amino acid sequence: CASSLTSKGRRDTEAFF.

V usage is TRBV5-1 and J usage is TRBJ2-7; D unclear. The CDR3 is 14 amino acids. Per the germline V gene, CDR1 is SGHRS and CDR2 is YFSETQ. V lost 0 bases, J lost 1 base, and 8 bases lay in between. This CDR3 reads CASSLAALSYEQYF. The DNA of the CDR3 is TGCGCCAGCAGCTTGGCAGCGCTATCCTACGAGCAGTACTTC.

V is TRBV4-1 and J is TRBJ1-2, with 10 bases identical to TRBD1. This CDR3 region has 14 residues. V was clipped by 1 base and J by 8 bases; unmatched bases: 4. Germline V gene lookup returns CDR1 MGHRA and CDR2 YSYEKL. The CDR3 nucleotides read TGCGCCAGCAGCCAAGGACAGGGGGCGAAGGGCTACACCTTC. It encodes CASSQGQGAKGYTF.

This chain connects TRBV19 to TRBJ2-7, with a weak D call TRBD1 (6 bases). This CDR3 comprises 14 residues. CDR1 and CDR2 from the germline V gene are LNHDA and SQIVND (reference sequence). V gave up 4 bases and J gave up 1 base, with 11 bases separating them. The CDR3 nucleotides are TGTGCCAGTAGTAACCCGGGACAATCCTACGAGCAGTACTTC. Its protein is CASSNPGQSYEQYF.

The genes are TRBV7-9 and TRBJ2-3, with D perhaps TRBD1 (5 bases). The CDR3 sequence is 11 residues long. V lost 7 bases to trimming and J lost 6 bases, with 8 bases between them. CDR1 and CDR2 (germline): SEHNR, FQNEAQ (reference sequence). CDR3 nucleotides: TGTGCCAGCACCAACAGGGATACGCAGTATTTT. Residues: CASTNRDTQYF.

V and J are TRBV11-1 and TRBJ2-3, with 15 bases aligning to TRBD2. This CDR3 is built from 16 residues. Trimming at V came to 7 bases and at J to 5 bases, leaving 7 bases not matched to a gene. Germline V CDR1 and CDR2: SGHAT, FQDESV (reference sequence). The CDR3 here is CASMPGLAGGIDTQYF. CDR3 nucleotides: TGTGCCAGCATGCCGGGACTAGCGGGAGGAATAGATACGCAGTATTTT.

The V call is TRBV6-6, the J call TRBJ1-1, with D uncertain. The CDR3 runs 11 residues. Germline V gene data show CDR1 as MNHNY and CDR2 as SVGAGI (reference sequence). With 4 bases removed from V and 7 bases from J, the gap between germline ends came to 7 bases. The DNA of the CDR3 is TGTGCCAGCAGTTTAATCTTTGAAGCTTTCTTT. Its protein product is CASSLIFEAFF.

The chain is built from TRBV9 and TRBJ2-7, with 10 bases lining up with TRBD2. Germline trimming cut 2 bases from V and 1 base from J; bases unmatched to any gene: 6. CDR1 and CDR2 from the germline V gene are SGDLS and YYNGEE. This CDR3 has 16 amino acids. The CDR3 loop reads CASSVGLAGESYEQYF. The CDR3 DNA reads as TGTGCCAGCAGCGTGGGGCTAGCGGGAGAATCCTACGAGCAGTACTTC.

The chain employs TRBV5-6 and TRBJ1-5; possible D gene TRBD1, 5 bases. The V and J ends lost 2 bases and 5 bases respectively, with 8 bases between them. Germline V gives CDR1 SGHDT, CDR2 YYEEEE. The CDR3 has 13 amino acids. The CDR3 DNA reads TGTGCCAGCAGCTTCGGGGGTTATCAGCCCCAGCATTTT. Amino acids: CASSFGGYQPQHF. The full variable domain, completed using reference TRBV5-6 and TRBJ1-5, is DAGVTQSPTHLIKTRGQQVTLRCSPKSGHDTVSWYQQALGQGPQFIFQYYEEEERQRGNFPDRFSGHQFPNYSSELNVNALLLGDSALYLCASSFGGYQPQHFGDGTRLSIL.

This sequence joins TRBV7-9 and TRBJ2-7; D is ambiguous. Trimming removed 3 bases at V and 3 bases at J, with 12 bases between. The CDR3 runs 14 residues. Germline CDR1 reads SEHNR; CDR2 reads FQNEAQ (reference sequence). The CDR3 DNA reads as TGTGCCAGCAGCTTCGATGAGTTCGACTACGAGCAGTACTTC. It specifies CASSFDEFDYEQYF.

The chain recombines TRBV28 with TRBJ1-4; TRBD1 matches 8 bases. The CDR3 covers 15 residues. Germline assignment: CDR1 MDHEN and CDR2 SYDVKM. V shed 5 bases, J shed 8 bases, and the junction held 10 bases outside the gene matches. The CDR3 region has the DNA TGTGCCAGCAGTCCTTCCGGGACAGGTGGGGAAAAACTGTTTTTT. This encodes CASSPSGTGGEKLFF.